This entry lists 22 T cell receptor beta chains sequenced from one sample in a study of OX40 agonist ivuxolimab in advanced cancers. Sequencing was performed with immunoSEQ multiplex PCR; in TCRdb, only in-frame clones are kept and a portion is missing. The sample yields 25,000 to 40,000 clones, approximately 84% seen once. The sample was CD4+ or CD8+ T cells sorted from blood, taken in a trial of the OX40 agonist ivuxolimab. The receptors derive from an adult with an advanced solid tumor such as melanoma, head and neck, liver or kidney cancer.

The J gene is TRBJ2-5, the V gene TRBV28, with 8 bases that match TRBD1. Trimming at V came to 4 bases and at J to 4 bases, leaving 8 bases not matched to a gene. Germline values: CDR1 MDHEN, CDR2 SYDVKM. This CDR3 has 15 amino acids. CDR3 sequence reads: CASSWDRPAPETQYF. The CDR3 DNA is TGTGCCAGCAGTTGGGACAGGCCAGCCCCAGAGACCCAGTACTTC.

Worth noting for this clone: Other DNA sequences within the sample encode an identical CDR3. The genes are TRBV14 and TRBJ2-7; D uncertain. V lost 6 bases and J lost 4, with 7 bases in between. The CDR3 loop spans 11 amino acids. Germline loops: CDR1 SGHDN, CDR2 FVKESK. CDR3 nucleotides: TGTGCCAGCAGTCTCGGGTACGAGCAGTACTTC. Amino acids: CASSLGYEQYF.

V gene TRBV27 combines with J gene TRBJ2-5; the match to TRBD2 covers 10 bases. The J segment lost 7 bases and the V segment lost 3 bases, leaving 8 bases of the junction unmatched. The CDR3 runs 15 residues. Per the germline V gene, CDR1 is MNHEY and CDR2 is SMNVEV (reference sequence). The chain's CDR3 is CASSFGLAGAGTQYF. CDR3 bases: TGTGCCAGCAGTTTTGGGCTAGCGGGAGCGGGGACCCAGTACTTC.

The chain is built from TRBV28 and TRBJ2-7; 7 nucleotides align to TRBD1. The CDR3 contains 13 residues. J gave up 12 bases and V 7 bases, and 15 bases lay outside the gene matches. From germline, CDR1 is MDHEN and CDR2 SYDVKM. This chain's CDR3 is CASTRQGTTPRYF. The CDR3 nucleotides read TGTGCCAGCACACGACAGGGTACGACCCCTCGGTACTTC.

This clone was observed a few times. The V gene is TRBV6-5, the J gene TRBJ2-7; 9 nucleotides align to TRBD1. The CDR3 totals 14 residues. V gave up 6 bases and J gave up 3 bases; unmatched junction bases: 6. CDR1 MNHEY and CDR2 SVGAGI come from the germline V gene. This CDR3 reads CASSPGTGNYEQYF. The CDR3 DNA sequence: TGTGCCAGCAGCCCCGGGACAGGGAACTACGAGCAGTACTTC.

The CDR3 region has the DNA TGTGCCAGTCGGACTCGGACTAGTTGGGGTACAGATACGCAGTATTTT. Its protein is CASRTRTSWGTDTQYF. The V call is TRBV19, the J call TRBJ2-3; 7 bases match TRBD2. After removal of 8 bases from V and 3 bases from J, the junction contained 14 bases not matched to a gene. The CDR3 extends over 16 amino acids. Per the germline V gene, CDR1 is LNHDA and CDR2 is SQIVND (reference sequence). The complete variable domain, with remaining parts taken from reference TRBV19 and TRBJ2-3, reads DGGITQSPKYLFRKEGQNVTLSCEQNLNHDAMYWYRQDPGQGLRLIYYSQIVNDFQKGDIAEGYSVSREKKESFPLTVTSAQKNPTAFYLCASRTRTSWGTDTQYFGPGTRLTVL.

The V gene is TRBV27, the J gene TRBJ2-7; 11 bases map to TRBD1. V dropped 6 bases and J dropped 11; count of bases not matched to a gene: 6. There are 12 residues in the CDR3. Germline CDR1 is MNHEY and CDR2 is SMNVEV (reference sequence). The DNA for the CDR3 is TGTGCCAGCAGCCCGGACAGGGGGCGAGAGTACTTC. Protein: CASSPDRGREYF.

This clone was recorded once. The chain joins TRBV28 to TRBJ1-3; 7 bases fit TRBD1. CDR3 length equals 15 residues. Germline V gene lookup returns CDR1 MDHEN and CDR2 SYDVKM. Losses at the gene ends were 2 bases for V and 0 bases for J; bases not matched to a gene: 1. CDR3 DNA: TGTGCCAGCAGTTTACGGGACAGCTCTGGAAACACCATATATTTT. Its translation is CASSLRDSSGNTIYF. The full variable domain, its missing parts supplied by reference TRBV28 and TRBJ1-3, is DVKVTQSSRYLVKRTGEKVFLECVQDMDHENMFWYRQDPGLGLRLIYFSYDVKMKEKGDIPEGYSVSREKKERFSLILESASTNQTSMYLCASSLRDSSGNTIYFGEGSWLTVV.

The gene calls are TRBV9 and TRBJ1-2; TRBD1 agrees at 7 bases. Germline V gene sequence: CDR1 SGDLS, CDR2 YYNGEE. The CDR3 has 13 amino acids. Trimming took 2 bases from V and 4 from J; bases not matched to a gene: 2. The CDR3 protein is CASSVGDSYGYTF. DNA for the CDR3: TGTGCCAGCAGCGTGGGGGACAGCTATGGCTACACCTTC. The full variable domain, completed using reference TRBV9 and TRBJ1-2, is DSGVTQTPKHLITATGQRVTLRCSPRSGDLSVYWYQQSLDQGLQFLIQYYNGEERAKGNILERFSAQQFPDLHSELNLSSLELGDSALYFCASSVGDSYGYTFGSGTRLTVV.

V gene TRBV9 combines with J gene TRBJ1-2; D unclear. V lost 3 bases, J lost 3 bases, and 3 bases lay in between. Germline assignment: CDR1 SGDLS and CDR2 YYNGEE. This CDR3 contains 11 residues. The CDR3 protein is CASSDYYGYTF. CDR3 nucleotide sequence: TGTGCCAGCAGCGATTACTATGGCTACACCTTC.

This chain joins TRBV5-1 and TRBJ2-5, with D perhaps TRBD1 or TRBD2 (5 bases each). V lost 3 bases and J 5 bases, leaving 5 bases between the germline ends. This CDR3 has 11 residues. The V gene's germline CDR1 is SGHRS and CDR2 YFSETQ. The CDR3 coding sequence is TGCGCCAGCAGCTGGGGGGAGACCCAGTACTTC. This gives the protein CASSWGETQYF.

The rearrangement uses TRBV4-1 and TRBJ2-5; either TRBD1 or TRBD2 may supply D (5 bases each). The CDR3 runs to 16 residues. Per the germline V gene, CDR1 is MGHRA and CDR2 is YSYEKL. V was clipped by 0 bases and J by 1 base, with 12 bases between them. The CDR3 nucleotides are TGCGCCAGCAGCCAAGAGCCAGGGAGACGCCAAGAGACCCAGTACTTC. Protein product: CASSQEPGRRQETQYF.

The CDR3 DNA is TGTGCCAGTAGTATAGTGAGGACAGGGGGTTCGTCGAATCAGCCCCAGCATTTT. Encoded protein: CASSIVRTGGSSNQPQHF. V usage is TRBV19 and J usage is TRBJ1-5; 10 bases match TRBD1. CDR3 length: 18 amino acids. After removal of 1 base from V and 4 bases from J, the junction contained 10 bases not matched to a gene. Germline assignment: CDR1 LNHDA and CDR2 SQIVND (reference sequence).

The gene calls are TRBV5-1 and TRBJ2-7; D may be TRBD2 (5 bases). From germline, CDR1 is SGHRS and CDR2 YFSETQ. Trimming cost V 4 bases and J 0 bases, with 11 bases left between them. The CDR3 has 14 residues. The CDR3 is CASSASRNSYEQYF. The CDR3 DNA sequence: TGCGCCAGCAGCGCTAGCAGAAACTCCTACGAGCAGTACTTC.

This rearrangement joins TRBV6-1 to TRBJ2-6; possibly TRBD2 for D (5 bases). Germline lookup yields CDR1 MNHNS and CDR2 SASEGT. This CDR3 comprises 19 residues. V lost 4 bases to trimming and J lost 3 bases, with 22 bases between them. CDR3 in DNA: TGTGCCAGCAGTGGAGGGCAGACACGTTTTAAAGTTGGGGCCAACGTCCTGACTTTC. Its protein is CASSGGQTRFKVGANVLTF.

The CDR3 loop reads CASSTTYYEQYF. As DNA, the CDR3 is TGTGCCAGCAGCACAACCTACTACGAGCAGTACTTC. The chain links TRBV7-9 to TRBJ2-7; no clear D. Looked up from germline, CDR1 is SEHNR and CDR2 is FQNEAQ (reference sequence). The CDR3 length is 12 residues. V was clipped by 5 bases and J by 3 bases, with 8 bases between them.

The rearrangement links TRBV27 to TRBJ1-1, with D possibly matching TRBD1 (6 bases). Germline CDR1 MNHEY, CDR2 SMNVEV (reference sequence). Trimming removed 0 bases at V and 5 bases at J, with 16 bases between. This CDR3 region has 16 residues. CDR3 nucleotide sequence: TGTGCCAGCAGTTTATCGAGAGCCAGGGGATTAACTGAAGCTTTCTTT. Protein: CASSLSRARGLTEAFF.

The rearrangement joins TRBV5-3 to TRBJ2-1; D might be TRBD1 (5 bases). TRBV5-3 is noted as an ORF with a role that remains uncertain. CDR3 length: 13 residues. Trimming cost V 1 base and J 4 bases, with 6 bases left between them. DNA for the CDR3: TGTGCCAGAAGCTTGCAGGGTTACAATGAGCAGTTCTTC. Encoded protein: CARSLQGYNEQFF.

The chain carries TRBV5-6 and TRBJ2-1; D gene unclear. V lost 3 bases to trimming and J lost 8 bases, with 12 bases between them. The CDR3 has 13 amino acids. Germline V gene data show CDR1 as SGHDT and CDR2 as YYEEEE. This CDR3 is CASSSSGTYEQFF. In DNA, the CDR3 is TGTGCCAGCAGCTCATCTGGAACGTATGAGCAGTTCTTC.

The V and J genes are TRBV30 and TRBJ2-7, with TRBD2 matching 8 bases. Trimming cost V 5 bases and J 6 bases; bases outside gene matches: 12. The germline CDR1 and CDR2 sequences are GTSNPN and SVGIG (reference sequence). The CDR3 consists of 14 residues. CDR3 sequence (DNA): TGTGCCTGGGGCATTAGCGGGATTTTTGGCGAGCAGTACTTC. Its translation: CAWGISGIFGEQYF.

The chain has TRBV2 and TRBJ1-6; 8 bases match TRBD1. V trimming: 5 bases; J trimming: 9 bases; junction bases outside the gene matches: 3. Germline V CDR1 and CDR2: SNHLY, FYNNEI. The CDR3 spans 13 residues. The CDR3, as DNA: TGTGCCAGCAGTCCCGGGACAGGTTCACCCCTCCACTTT. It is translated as CASSPGTGSPLHF.

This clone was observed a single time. The CDR3 DNA sequence: TGTGCCTTTAGCGCAGTAGTGGCCAGGGGCAATCAGCCCCAGCATTTT. The encoded protein is CAFSAVVARGNQPQHF. The rearrangement joins TRBV19 to TRBJ1-5, with D perhaps matching TRBD1 (5 bases). Trimming pared 11 bases from V and 2 bases from J, leaving 22 bases between. The CDR3 is 16 residues long. CDR1 is LNHDA and CDR2 is SQIVND in the germline V gene (reference sequence).